This entry lists 21 T cell receptor beta chains sequenced from one sample in a study of blood T cells in healthy people across ages. A J-beta primer mix and a sample-barcoded 5' primer were used in a second PCR of about 7 to 12 cycles. Each CDR3 protein is one row after TCRdb ran MiXCR on the 5' RACE reads. The sample lists hundreds of thousands of distinct CDR3 sequences; approximately 29% were seen once. The sample was blood. The receptors come from a woman of 80 years or more in good health.

This clonotype appeared many times. J is TRBJ2-7 and V is TRBV6-6; 8 positions agree with TRBD1. V shed 6 bases and J 6 bases; nucleotides not matched to a gene: 7. This CDR3 spans 13 amino acids. Germline V lookup: CDR1 MNHNY, CDR2 SVGAGI (reference sequence). CDR3 coding DNA: TGTGCCAGCAGGATGACAGGGGTGGGCGAGCAGTACTTC. Translation: CASRMTGVGEQYF.

This clonotype was observed many times. The V gene is TRBV12-3 or TRBV12-4, the J gene TRBJ1-2, with 7 bases matching TRBD1. The CDR3 spans 14 residues. V was clipped by 4 bases and J by 8 bases; unmatched bases: 10. The CDR3 DNA reads TGTGCCAGCAGTTCCTCGACAGGGTGGGAGGGCTACACCTTC. It translates to CASSSSTGWEGYTF.

This clonotype was recorded many times. This chain links TRBV7-9 with TRBJ1-2, with D tentatively TRBD1 (5 bases). The CDR3 is 14 amino acids. CDR1 and CDR2 (germline): SEHNR, FQNEAQ (reference sequence). V lost 5 bases and J lost 2, with 12 bases in between. DNA for the CDR3: TGTGCCAGCAGCCAAACCAGGGCCAACTATGGCTACACCTTC. Translating it yields CASSQTRANYGYTF.

The sample holds one count of this clonotype. A much larger clone lies a single base off, so this may be a read error. The V gene is TRBV5-6, the J gene TRBJ2-7; 9 bases fit TRBD1. V was clipped by 5 bases and J by 1 base; unmatched bases: 7. The CDR3 is made up of 15 amino acids. Germline V lookup: CDR1 SGHDT, CDR2 YYEEEE. The CDR3 reads CASRRWDRVSYEQYF. The CDR3 DNA reads TGTGCCAGCAGAAGGTGGGACAGGGTGTCCTACGAGCAGTACTTC. The whole variable domain, remainder taken from reference TRBV5-6 and TRBJ2-7, is DAGVTQSPTHLIKTRGQQVTLRCSPKSGHDTVSWYQQALGQGPQFIFQYYEEEERQRGNFPDRFSGHQFPNYSSELNVNALLLGDSALYLCASRRWDRVSYEQYFGPGTRLTVT.

Ten or more counts support this clonotype. Being one base from a much bigger clone, this may be a read error. This chain connects TRBV7-2 to TRBJ1-5; 7 nucleotides align to TRBD1. Germline loops: CDR1 SGHTA, CDR2 FQGNSA. This CDR3 is built from 15 residues. The J segment lost 8 bases and the V segment lost 4 bases, leaving 11 bases of the junction unmatched. DNA for the CDR3: TGTGCCAGCAGCTCCACCGGACAGGTGGGGAAGCCCCAGCATTTT. Protein sequence: CASSSTGQVGKPQHF.

V and J are TRBV29-1 and TRBJ2-1; D is ambiguous. Germline V CDR1 and CDR2: SQVTM, ANQGSEA. This CDR3 region has 17 residues. With 0 bases removed from V and 0 bases from J, the gap between germline ends came to 15 bases. DNA of the CDR3: TGCAGCGTTGAAGATTTAGTGACTCATAGCTCCTACAATGAGCAGTTCTTC. Translated: CSVEDLVTHSSYNEQFF.

The chain employs TRBV29-1 and TRBJ2-5, with a tentative D call TRBD1 (6 bases). The CDR3 runs 12 residues. V lost 7 bases and J 1 base, leaving 10 bases between the germline ends. The germline CDR1 and CDR2 sequences are SQVTM and ANQGSEA. CDR3 coding DNA: TGCAGCGCCCAGGGGACCCAAGAGACCCAGTACTTC. It specifies CSAQGTQETQYF.

The CDR3 spells CASSPLGRESTGELFF. The CDR3 DNA is TGCGCCAGCAGCCCCCTGGGCAGGGAGAGTACCGGGGAGCTGTTTTTT. J is TRBJ2-2 and V is TRBV5-1; D may match TRBD1 or TRBD2 (5 bases each). The germline gives CDR1 SGHRS, CDR2 YFSETQ. The V end lost 4 bases, the J end lost 5 bases, and 18 bases lay between the germline ends. This CDR3 is built from 16 residues.

Ten or more counts support this clonotype. This CDR3 reads CASSPSNLGENIQYF. The CDR3 region has the DNA TGTGCCAGCAGCCCGTCCAACCTAGGGGAAAACATTCAGTACTTC. The genes are TRBV28 and TRBJ2-4, with D possibly being TRBD1 (5 bases). The germline gives CDR1 MDHEN, CDR2 SYDVKM. V was cut by 6 bases and J by 5 bases, with 17 bases left in between. The CDR3 consists of 15 residues.

The chain carries TRBV29-1 and TRBJ2-5; D may be TRBD1 (6 bases). Per the germline V gene, CDR1 is SQVTM and CDR2 is ANQGSEA. The CDR3 contains 14 residues. Trimming cost V 7 bases and J 5 bases, with 20 bases left between them. CDR3: CSADGTPQRETQYF. The CDR3 nucleotides read TGCAGCGCCGACGGGACACCTCAAAGGGAGACCCAGTACTTC.

This clonotype was observed at least ten times. This chain links TRBV20-1 with TRBJ2-1, with D possibly being TRBD1 (5 bases). V was shortened by 2 bases and J by 10 bases, with 15 bases between the two germline ends. This CDR3 comprises 13 residues. Per germline, CDR1 DFQATT and CDR2 SNEGSKA (reference sequence). Here the CDR3 DNA reads TGCAGTGCTAGAAGCCCCAGGGTGCAAGAGCAGTTCTTC. Translated: CSARSPRVQEQFF.

This clonotype was recorded many times. The genes are TRBV4-2 and TRBJ2-1; TRBD2 aligns across 9 bases. Trimming took 1 base from V and 5 from J; bases not matched to a gene: 12. The CDR3 covers 18 residues. Germline loops: CDR1 LGHNA, CDR2 YNFKEQ. The CDR3 is CASSQVSGGTQDHNEQFF. DNA for the CDR3: TGTGCCAGCAGCCAAGTTAGCGGGGGAACCCAAGACCACAATGAGCAGTTCTTC.

The chain joins TRBV7-6 to TRBJ2-7; 8 bases map to TRBD1. The assigned J gene may be wrong: the sequence end matches TRBJ2-5 better. Germline assignment: CDR1 SGHVS and CDR2 FNYEAQ. CDR3 length: 16 amino acids. The CDR3 protein is CASSFSGQGAGETQYF. In nucleotides, the CDR3 is TGTGCCAGCAGCTTTAGTGGGCAGGGGGCCGGAGAGACCCAGTACTTC.

About this clonotype: This may arise from a read error, as a much more abundant clone is one base away. This sequence joins TRBV7-2 and TRBJ1-2; TRBD1 matches 7 bases. Losses at the gene ends were 2 bases for V and 10 bases for J; bases not matched to a gene: 13. The CDR3 has 15 residues. Germline values: CDR1 SGHTA, CDR2 FQGNSA. In nucleotides, the CDR3 is TGTGCCAGCAGCTTAAGAGTGGTAGGGGGCGCGGACTACACCTTC. It codes for CASSLRVVGGADYTF.

This clonotype was counted many times. The chain employs TRBV12-3 or TRBV12-4 and TRBJ1-2; TRBD1 agrees at 9 bases. There are 15 residues in the CDR3. J gave up 2 bases and V 6 bases, and 7 bases lay outside the gene matches. The CDR3 nucleotides read TGTGCCAGCAGGGCCCAGGGGACAGGGAACTATGGCTACACCTTC. It specifies CASRAQGTGNYGYTF.

Ten or more counts support this clonotype. CDR3 sequence reads: CASSVDPRVGGYTF. The DNA of the CDR3 is TGTGCCAGCAGCGTAGACCCCAGGGTAGGAGGCTACACCTTC. J is TRBJ1-2 and V is TRBV9; D may be TRBD1 (5 bases). V was pared by 0 bases and J by 8 bases, with 14 bases between. The CDR3 has 14 amino acids. CDR1 SGDLS and CDR2 YYNGEE come from the germline V gene.

This clonotype was recorded a few times. J is TRBJ2-1 and V is TRBV4-1; 8 nucleotides align to TRBD2. Germline CDR1 and CDR2: MGHRA and YSYEKL. This CDR3 has 17 residues. J was trimmed by 7 bases and V by 0 bases; bases with no gene match: 11. DNA for the CDR3: TGCGCCAGCAGCCAAGATTGGGGCGGGAGGCCGGGGAATGAGCAGTTCTTC. Amino acid sequence: CASSQDWGGRPGNEQFF.

This clonotype was counted between two and nine times. A much larger clone is a single base away; this may be a read error. The chain links TRBV29-1 to TRBJ2-5; maybe TRBD2 (6 bases). V shed 3 bases and J shed 11 bases, with 25 bases lying between them. The CDR3 has 15 residues. Per the germline V gene, CDR1 is SQVTM and CDR2 is ANQGSEA. In DNA, the CDR3 is TGCAGCGTTGAGCCCCAGCGGGCATTTTACAATGAGCAGTACTTC. This gives the protein CSVEPQRAFYNEQYF.

This clonotype was observed at least ten times. Written as DNA, the CDR3 is TGTGCCAGCAGCGTCCTCAGCGGGGGGGCGGGGGAGCAGTACTTC. This sequence encodes CASSVLSGGAGEQYF. J is TRBJ2-7 and V is TRBV2; 10 nucleotides line up with TRBD2. CDR1 is SNHLY, CDR2 FYNNEI, per germline. The CDR3 is 15 residues long. Germline trimming cut 6 bases from V and 7 bases from J; bases unmatched to any gene: 12.

Turning to this clonotype: It may be a read error: a sequence one base away is much more abundant. The gene calls are TRBV7-3 and TRBJ2-3; TRBD2 matches 12 bases. Germline CDR1 and CDR2: SGHTA and FQGTGA. Trimming cost V 7 bases and J 0 bases; bases outside gene matches: 5. The CDR3 length is 16 residues. The CDR3 here is CASNFLAGGSTDTQYF. The CDR3 bases are TGTGCCAGCAATTTCCTAGCGGGGGGGAGCACAGATACGCAGTATTTT.

This clonotype showed up just a few times. J is TRBJ1-2 and V is TRBV7-2, with D perhaps matching TRBD1 (6 bases). V was pared by 9 bases and J by 2 bases, with 13 bases between. The germline gives CDR1 SGHTA, CDR2 FQGNSA. The CDR3 sequence is 13 residues long. In DNA, the CDR3 is TGTGCCAGGGGGGCGGGGGACAACTATGGCTACACCTTC. Protein sequence: CARGAGDNYGYTF.